This TCR beta chain is from a study of blood T cell repertoires in COVID-19. Original processing methods: Reference gene primer amplification gave nucleated cell count estimates. Clones were sequenced by immunoSEQ multiplex PCR, and TCRdb holds only the in-frame ones, with some missing. Clone size and V and J calls were adopted from that table, with D and trimming inferred from the DNA. The data contain under 200,000 clones, 80% to 85% of them singletons. The CDR3 runs to 16 residues. The germline gives CDR1 KGHSH, CDR2 LQKENI. The V gene end was trimmed by 4 bases and the J gene end by 1 base; junction bases not matched to a gene: 5.

The TCR was taken from a man aged 18 to 35 with active or convalescent COVID-19. This chain links TRBV18 with TRBJ1-5; 9 bases are a match to TRBD1. The material sequenced was peripheral blood. DNA of the CDR3: TGTGCCAGCTCACAGAAGGACAGGGGAAGCAATCAGCCCCAGCATTTT. Amino acids: CASSQKDRGSNQPQHF. The full variable domain, its missing parts supplied by reference TRBV18 and TRBJ1-5, is NAGVMQNPRHLVRRRGQEARLRCSPMKGHSHVYWYRQLPEEGLKFMVYLQKENIIDESGMPKERFSAEFPKEGPSILRIQQVVRGDSAAYFCASSQKDRGSNQPQHFGDGTRLSIL.